The rows below give T cell receptor beta chains drawn from one sample of a study of T-cell reconstitution after alpha-beta-depleted transplantation in children. Each CDR3 protein gets one entry after TCRdb re-called the PCR reads with MiXCR. The data contain almost 400,000 distinct CDR3 sequences, about 20% of them seen just once; the ten biggest clones take up 3.5% to 4%. Here the sequenced sample was PBMCs from the stem cell graft donor, taken from the stem cell graft. All receptors come from a human donor who donated a stem cell graft to a child with acute myeloid leukemia. The CDR3 runs from the conserved cysteine through the conserved F or W. D genes are given only for firm matches. Where a row states a size, it is once, few, many or the class of an expanded clone; other rows omit it.

V gene: TRBV5-1
J gene: TRBJ2-3
D gene: TRBD2
clone size: NA
CDR3 protein: CASTSLPAGAIDTQYF
CDR3 DNA: TGCGCCAGCACATCCTTACCAGCGGGAGCAATTGATACGCAGTATTTT

V gene: TRBV3-1
J gene: TRBJ1-5
D gene: NA
clone size: NA
CDR3 protein: CASSQGGMKPQHF
CDR3 DNA: TGTGCCAGCAGCCAAGGGGGGATGAAGCCCCAGCATTTT

V gene: TRBV27
J gene: TRBJ2-1
D gene: TRBD2
clone size: few
CDR3 protein: CASSLYGLLAGGTLYNEQFF
CDR3 DNA: TGTGCCAGCAGTTTATACGGCTTACTAGCGGGAGGGACGCTCTACAATGAGCAGTTCTTC

V gene: TRBV20-1
J gene: TRBJ2-1
D gene: NA
clone size: NA
CDR3 protein: CSAPLARWDEQFF
CDR3 DNA: TGCAGTGCTCCCCTAGCGAGATGGGATGAGCAGTTCTTC

V gene: TRBV4-1
J gene: TRBJ2-7
D gene: TRBD2
clone size: NA
CDR3 protein: CASSQEGAGADEQYF
CDR3 DNA: TGCGCCAGCAGCCAAGAAGGAGCGGGAGCGGACGAGCAGTACTTC

V gene: TRBV20-1
J gene: TRBJ1-5
D gene: TRBD1
clone size: few
CDR3 protein: CSATGGLGNQPQHF
CDR3 DNA: TGCAGTGCTACAGGGGGATTGGGCAATCAGCCCCAGCATTTT

V gene: TRBV27
J gene: TRBJ2-7
D gene: TRBD1
clone size: few
CDR3 protein: CASSSDSRDSSYEQYF
CDR3 DNA: TGTGCCAGCAGTTCCGATTCCCGGGACAGCTCCTACGAGCAGTACTTC

V gene: TRBV4-3
J gene: TRBJ2-2
D gene: NA
clone size: few
CDR3 protein: CASSQGADRGELFF
CDR3 DNA: TGCGCCAGCAGCCAGGGCGCTGACAGAGGGGAGCTGTTTTTT

V gene: TRBV29-1
J gene: TRBJ2-3
D gene: NA
clone size: many
CDR3 protein: CSAPVAASTDTQYF
CDR3 DNA: TGCAGCGCCCCGGTAGCGGCTAGCACAGATACGCAGTATTTT

V gene: TRBV2
J gene: TRBJ2-3
D gene: TRBD1
clone size: NA
CDR3 protein: CASIYQGQGTDTQYF
CDR3 DNA: TGTGCCAGCATTTACCAGGGACAGGGGACAGATACGCAGTATTTT

V gene: TRBV20-1
J gene: TRBJ2-3
D gene: NA
clone size: NA
CDR3 protein: CSARDYWLGGDTQYF
CDR3 DNA: TGCAGTGCTAGAGATTATTGGCTCGGGGGAGATACGCAGTATTTT

V gene: TRBV29-1
J gene: TRBJ2-6
D gene: NA
clone size: few
CDR3 protein: CSVSFSSGANVLTF
CDR3 DNA: TGCAGCGTTTCATTTAGCTCTGGGGCCAACGTCCTGACTTTC

V gene: TRBV12-3/TRBV12-4
J gene: TRBJ2-3
D gene: TRBD2
clone size: NA
CDR3 protein: CASTTGTSEDTQYF
CDR3 DNA: TGTGCCAGCACTACCGGGACTAGCGAAGATACGCAGTATTTT

V gene: TRBV5-6
J gene: TRBJ2-7
D gene: NA
clone size: few
CDR3 protein: CASSGGVGEQYF
CDR3 DNA: TGTGCCAGCAGCGGAGGGGTCGGCGAGCAGTACTTC

V gene: TRBV11-2
J gene: TRBJ2-5
D gene: NA
clone size: NA
CDR3 protein: CASSLELGRETQYF
CDR3 DNA: TGTGCCAGCAGCTTAGAACTAGGTCGAGAGACCCAGTACTTC

V gene: TRBV20-1
J gene: TRBJ2-1
D gene: NA
clone size: many
CDR3 protein: CSARDRQGAYNEQFF
CDR3 DNA: TGCAGTGCTAGAGATCGGCAGGGTGCCTACAATGAGCAGTTCTTC

V gene: TRBV7-9
J gene: TRBJ2-7
D gene: NA
clone size: few
CDR3 protein: CASSLEVHEQYF
CDR3 DNA: TGTGCCAGCAGCTTGGAGGTCCACGAGCAGTACTTC

V gene: TRBV20-1
J gene: TRBJ2-4
D gene: NA
clone size: few
CDR3 protein: CSARPPGYGNIQYF
CDR3 DNA: TGCAGTGCCAGACCCCCTGGGTATGGAAACATTCAGTACTTC

V gene: TRBV29-1
J gene: TRBJ2-7
D gene: NA
clone size: many
CDR3 protein: CSVEEQPYYEQYF
CDR3 DNA: TGCAGCGTTGAAGAACAGCCATACTACGAGCAGTACTTC

V gene: TRBV20-1
J gene: TRBJ2-3
D gene: TRBD1
clone size: NA
CDR3 protein: CSAFTGGKDTQYF
CDR3 DNA: TGCAGTGCCTTTACAGGGGGCAAAGATACGCAGTATTTT

V gene: TRBV12-3/TRBV12-4
J gene: TRBJ2-3
D gene: NA
clone size: few
CDR3 protein: CASILEDTQYF
CDR3 DNA: TGTGCCAGCATTCTAGAGGATACGCAGTATTTT

V gene: TRBV29-1
J gene: TRBJ2-5
D gene: NA
clone size: NA
CDR3 protein: CSDREEKETQYF
CDR3 DNA: TGCAGCGACAGGGAGGAGAAGGAGACCCAGTACTTC

V gene: TRBV7-2
J gene: TRBJ2-7
D gene: NA
clone size: NA
CDR3 protein: CASSAPPSYEQYF
CDR3 DNA: TGTGCCAGCAGCGCTCCTCCGTCCTACGAGCAGTACTTC

V gene: TRBV29-1
J gene: TRBJ2-7
D gene: TRBD1
clone size: many
CDR3 protein: CSALQGKGYEQYF
CDR3 DNA: TGCAGCGCTCTACAGGGGAAGGGCTACGAGCAGTACTTC

V gene: TRBV20-1
J gene: TRBJ2-1
D gene: NA
clone size: many
CDR3 protein: CSARGVYNEQFF
CDR3 DNA: TGCAGTGCTAGAGGTGTCTACAATGAGCAGTTCTTC

V gene: TRBV3-1
J gene: TRBJ2-2
D gene: NA
clone size: NA
CDR3 protein: CASSQDGRSVGELFF
CDR3 DNA: TGTGCCAGCAGCCAAGATGGACGATCGGTCGGGGAGCTGTTTTTT

V gene: TRBV24-1
J gene: TRBJ2-1
D gene: TRBD1
clone size: NA
CDR3 protein: CATSDLGQGTAEQFF
CDR3 DNA: TGTGCCACCAGTGATTTGGGACAGGGGACGGCTGAGCAGTTCTTC

V gene: TRBV25-1
J gene: TRBJ1-5
D gene: NA
clone size: many
CDR3 protein: CASSGLNQPQHF
CDR3 DNA: TGTGCCAGCAGTGGCCTCAATCAGCCCCAGCATTTT

V gene: TRBV27
J gene: TRBJ2-1
D gene: TRBD2
clone size: NA
CDR3 protein: CASSLSRLAGGYNEQFF
CDR3 DNA: TGTGCCAGCAGTTTATCGCGGCTAGCGGGAGGGTACAATGAGCAGTTCTTC

V gene: TRBV6-1
J gene: TRBJ2-4
D gene: NA
clone size: NA
CDR3 protein: CASTLGQGEDKNIQYF
CDR3 DNA: TGTGCCAGCACCCTAGGGCAGGGTGAGGACAAAAACATTCAGTACTTC

V gene: TRBV12-3/TRBV12-4
J gene: TRBJ2-2
D gene: TRBD2
clone size: NA
CDR3 protein: CASAGGHIGELFF
CDR3 DNA: TGTGCCAGCGCGGGGGGCCATATCGGGGAGCTGTTTTTT

V gene: TRBV12-3/TRBV12-4
J gene: TRBJ1-1
D gene: TRBD1
clone size: NA
CDR3 protein: CASSPRRAGQGRAFF
CDR3 DNA: TGTGCCAGCAGTCCCCGGCGGGCGGGACAGGGGAGAGCTTTCTTT

V gene: TRBV12-3/TRBV12-4
J gene: TRBJ2-3
D gene: TRBD2
clone size: NA
CDR3 protein: CASILAGGRQDTQYF
CDR3 DNA: TGTGCCAGCATCCTAGCGGGAGGTAGGCAAGATACGCAGTATTTT

V gene: TRBV9
J gene: TRBJ2-7
D gene: NA
clone size: few
CDR3 protein: CASSARSGILLDEQYF
CDR3 DNA: TGTGCCAGCAGCGCACGTTCAGGAATTCTTCTCGACGAGCAGTACTTC

V gene: TRBV5-1
J gene: TRBJ2-2
D gene: NA
clone size: NA
CDR3 protein: CASSQDPRNTGELFF
CDR3 DNA: TGCGCCAGCAGCCAAGACCCGAGGAACACCGGGGAGCTGTTTTTT

V gene: TRBV7-3
J gene: TRBJ2-5
D gene: NA
clone size: NA
CDR3 protein: CASSLRAKETQYF
CDR3 DNA: TGTGCCAGCAGCTTACGGGCGAAAGAGACCCAGTACTTC

V gene: TRBV2
J gene: TRBJ2-7
D gene: TRBD1
clone size: few
CDR3 protein: CASSDDRGRSYEQYF
CDR3 DNA: TGTGCCAGCAGTGACGACAGGGGGCGCTCCTACGAGCAGTACTTC

V gene: TRBV20-1
J gene: TRBJ2-1
D gene: NA
clone size: many
CDR3 protein: CSALLDSYNEQFF
CDR3 DNA: TGCAGTGCCCTCCTGGACTCTTACAATGAGCAGTTCTTC

V gene: TRBV30
J gene: TRBJ2-2
D gene: TRBD2
clone size: many
CDR3 protein: CAWSVLAGDGELFF
CDR3 DNA: TGTGCCTGGAGTGTACTAGCGGGAGATGGGGAGCTGTTTTTT

V gene: TRBV20-1
J gene: TRBJ1-4
D gene: NA
clone size: NA
CDR3 protein: CSARWGEEKLFF
CDR3 DNA: TGCAGTGCACGGTGGGGGGAGGAAAAACTGTTTTTT

V gene: TRBV18
J gene: TRBJ1-4
D gene: NA
clone size: many
CDR3 protein: CASSGTDPTNEKLFF
CDR3 DNA: TGTGCCAGCTCTGGGACGGATCCAACTAATGAAAAACTGTTTTTT

V gene: TRBV12-3/TRBV12-4
J gene: TRBJ1-1
D gene: TRBD1
clone size: NA
CDR3 protein: CASSLALTGGEAFF
CDR3 DNA: TGTGCCAGCAGTTTAGCTCTGACAGGGGGTGAAGCTTTCTTT